This passage covers 24 T cell receptor beta chains from one sample sequenced in a study of blood T cell repertoires in COVID-19. TCRdb's copy holds only in-frame clones and misses some; the assay was immunoSEQ multiplex PCR. The table includes over 90,000 clones, around 90% detected once. Sequenced material: peripheral blood. These receptors all come from a woman aged 70-85 years with acute or convalescent COVID-19.

This clone showed up just a few times. CDR3 DNA sequence: TGTGCCAGTTACTCCACAGGGGGCTACGAGCAGTACGTC. Its translation is CASYSTGGYEQYV. This chain connects TRBV12-3 or TRBV12-4 to TRBJ2-7, with 8 bases lining up with TRBD1. CDR3 length: 13 residues. J was trimmed by 3 bases and V by 9 bases; bases with no gene match: 7.

The chain joins TRBV28 to TRBJ1-5; D call uncertain. Germline assignment: CDR1 MDHEN and CDR2 SYDVKM. Trimming shortened V by 6 bases and J by 0 bases, and 15 bases separated the two germline ends. The CDR3 loop spans 16 amino acids. The CDR3 region is CASSSPTGYSNQPQHF. The CDR3 region has the DNA TGTGCCAGCAGCTCACCCACGGGGTATAGCAATCAGCCCCAGCATTTT.

The genes are TRBV4-2 and TRBJ2-3; TRBD2 aligns across 9 bases. V dropped 4 bases and J dropped 0; count of bases not matched to a gene: 8. The CDR3 has 17 amino acids. Germline V gene lookup returns CDR1 LGHNA and CDR2 YNFKEQ. CDR3 residues: CASSRTSSGASTDTQYF. CDR3 nucleotides: TGTGCCAGCAGCCGGACCTCTAGCGGGGCAAGCACAGATACGCAGTATTTT.

The chain recombines TRBV5-8 with TRBJ1-1; D is undetermined. Trimming took off 4 bases at V and 2 bases at J, with 9 bases between the two ends. The length of the CDR3 is 13 residues. From germline, CDR1 is SGHTS and CDR2 YDEGEE. The CDR3 protein is CASSTEGNTEAFF. The DNA of the CDR3 is TGTGCCAGCAGCACGGAGGGTAACACTGAAGCTTTCTTT.

V and J are TRBV7-9 and TRBJ2-1, with 10 bases matching TRBD2. The trim removed 8 bases at V and 1 base at J, leaving 5 bases unmatched. The CDR3 has 15 residues. The germline gives CDR1 SEHNR, CDR2 FQNEAQ (reference sequence). The DNA for the CDR3 is TGTGCCAGCTTGCTAGCGGGAGCTTCCTACAATGAGCAGTTCTTC. It encodes CASLLAGASYNEQFF.

This clone has just a few counts. The chain links TRBV30 to TRBJ2-7, with TRBD1 matching over 7 bases. CDR3 length equals 13 residues. J gave up 4 bases and V 3 bases, and 6 bases lay outside the gene matches. Germline-derived CDR1 and CDR2 are GTSNPN and SVGIG (reference sequence). DNA of the CDR3: TGTGCCTGGAGCAACAGACAGGGTTACGAGCAGTACTTC. It yields the protein CAWSNRQGYEQYF.

The chain recombines TRBV28 with TRBJ2-7; D gene unclear. Trimming removed 5 bases at V and 9 bases at J, with 20 bases between. The germline gives CDR1 MDHEN, CDR2 SYDVKM. The CDR3 loop spans 14 amino acids. The CDR3 region has the DNA TGTGCCAGCAGTCCGTCTCTTGAGGCTAAAGGGCAGTACTTC. Translation gives CASSPSLEAKGQYF.

The CDR3 nucleotides read TGTGCCACCTATGCACAGGGTATCCTCAACACTGAAGCTTTCTTT. As protein: CATYAQGILNTEAFF. The chain couples TRBV6-5 to TRBJ1-1, with a weak D call TRBD1 (6 bases). CDR3 length: 15 residues. Germline CDR1 is MNHEY and CDR2 is SVGAGI. Trimming removed 10 bases at V and 2 bases at J, with 20 bases between.

V usage is TRBV18 and J usage is TRBJ1-1; D is uncertain. The CDR3 length is 15 residues. V gave up 3 bases and J gave up 0 bases, with 11 bases separating them. CDR1 and CDR2 from the germline V gene are KGHSH and LQKENI. The CDR3 is CASSPPGFLNTEAFF. CDR3 coding DNA: TGTGCCAGCTCACCCCCAGGCTTTCTGAACACTGAAGCTTTCTTT. The full variable domain, in which reference TRBV18 and TRBJ1-1 provide the parts outside the CDR3, is NAGVMQNPRHLVRRRGQEARLRCSPMKGHSHVYWYRQLPEEGLKFMVYLQKENIIDESGMPKERFSAEFPKEGPSILRIQQVVRGDSAAYFCASSPPGFLNTEAFFGQGTRLTVV.

This clone was seen only a few times. DNA of the CDR3: TGTGCCTGGAGTGTACAATCCAGGGGAGCTTCACCCCTCCACTTT. Its translation: CAWSVQSRGASPLHF. V is TRBV30 and J is TRBJ1-6, with D possibly TRBD1 on 6 matching bases. The CDR3 extends over 15 amino acids. Trimming removed 0 bases from V and 9 bases from J, with 15 bases in between. Germline CDR1 reads GTSNPN; CDR2 reads SVGIG (reference sequence).

The chain combines TRBV2 with TRBJ2-5; D is perhaps TRBD2 (7 bases). The CDR3 sequence is 17 residues long. V was pared by 2 bases and J by 4 bases, with 20 bases between. CDR1 and CDR2 (germline): SNHLY, FYNNEI. The CDR3 sequence is CASSETPSWGGGETQYF. The CDR3 region has the DNA TGTGCCAGCAGTGAAACCCCAAGCTGGGGAGGGGGAGAGACCCAGTACTTC.

The chain employs TRBV29-1 and TRBJ2-3; 12 positions agree with TRBD2. Trimming removed 8 bases from V and 0 bases from J; junction bases left unmatched: 6. The CDR3 extends over 15 amino acids. CDR1 and CDR2 from the germline V gene are SQVTM and ANQGSEA. In DNA, the CDR3 is TGCAGCTCCGGACTAGCGGGGACGAGCACAGATACGCAGTATTTT. It translates to CSSGLAGTSTDTQYF.

The chain uses TRBV5-1 and TRBJ1-2; 7 bases are shared with TRBD1. Germline values: CDR1 SGHRS, CDR2 YFSETQ. The CDR3 covers 13 residues. The V gene end was trimmed by 5 bases and the J gene end by 6 bases; junction bases not matched to a gene: 7. This CDR3 is CASSSAGGDGYTF. The CDR3 DNA follows: TGCGCCAGCAGTTCGGCAGGGGGAGATGGCTACACCTTC.

The rearrangement uses TRBV6-6 and TRBJ1-3; the D gene is possibly TRBD1 (5 bases). The germline V gene encodes CDR1 MNHNY and CDR2 SVGAGI (reference sequence). CDR3 size: 15 residues. V was cut by 7 bases and J by 4 bases, with 17 bases left in between. The CDR3 region is CASTAAGGFGNTIYF. The CDR3 DNA follows: TGTGCCAGCACTGCCGCTGGGGGGTTCGGAAACACCATATATTTT.

V usage is TRBV6-5 and J usage is TRBJ1-1; D gene ambiguous. The V gene lost 2 bases and the J gene lost 8 bases, with 6 bases spanning the gap. This CDR3 is built from 11 residues. Per the germline V gene, CDR1 is MNHEY and CDR2 is SVGAGI. The CDR3 reads CASSYRGEAFF. DNA for the CDR3: TGTGCCAGCAGTTACCGCGGGGAAGCTTTCTTT.

This clone appeared once. Additional DNA sequences in this sample encode the identical CDR3. DNA of the CDR3: TGTGCCACCAGCAGGGACAGGGGGACAGATACGCAGTATTTT. Translating it yields CATSRDRGTDTQYF. The J gene is TRBJ2-3, the V gene TRBV15; TRBD1 agrees at 10 bases. Germline assignment: CDR1 LNHNV and CDR2 YYDKDF (reference sequence). V shed 3 bases, J shed 3 bases, and the junction held 0 bases outside the gene matches. This CDR3 comprises 14 residues.

The rearrangement joins TRBV4-1 to TRBJ1-6, with D perhaps TRBD1 (5 bases). Germline V gives CDR1 MGHRA, CDR2 YSYEKL. The CDR3 has 16 amino acids. V lost 0 bases and J 10 bases, leaving 16 bases between the germline ends. CDR3 DNA sequence: TGCGCCAGCAGCCAAGACGAGAGCAGGGCAGGCTCACCCCTCCACTTT. This gives the protein CASSQDESRAGSPLHF.

V and J are TRBV18 and TRBJ2-1; 12 nucleotides agree with TRBD2. The CDR3 has 15 amino acids. Germline CDR1 is KGHSH and CDR2 is LQKENI. The junction had 6 bases not matched to a gene; V was cut back by 5 bases and J by 7 bases. The CDR3 nucleotides are TGTGCCAGCTCATTGACTAGCGGGAGTCGGAATGAGCAGTTCTTC. Protein product: CASSLTSGSRNEQFF.

This chain connects TRBV5-1 to TRBJ1-2; TRBD1 agrees at 10 bases. This CDR3 contains 15 residues. J lost 3 bases, V lost 4 bases, and 6 bases had no gene match. Germline lookup yields CDR1 SGHRS and CDR2 YFSETQ. As DNA, the CDR3 is TGCGCCAGCAGCGGGGGACAGGGGACCCACTATGGCTACACCTTC. This sequence encodes CASSGGQGTHYGYTF.

The chain carries TRBV18 and TRBJ2-1; TRBD2 might be the D (5 bases). Trimming pared 3 bases from V and 6 bases from J, leaving 18 bases between. Germline V gene lookup returns CDR1 KGHSH and CDR2 LQKENI. CDR3 length: 16 residues. For the CDR3, the DNA is TGTGCCAGCTCACCTAGTCGGGAAGGGTGGTCCAATGAGCAGTTCTTC. This encodes CASSPSREGWSNEQFF.

The chain links TRBV2 to TRBJ1-2, with unresolved D. V shed 5 bases and J shed 2 bases, with 9 bases lying between them. Per the germline V gene, CDR1 is SNHLY and CDR2 is FYNNEI. This CDR3 has 13 residues. In DNA form, the CDR3 reads TGTGCCAGCAGTTCGAGCTTGAACTATGGCTACACCTTC. Its protein product is CASSSSLNYGYTF.

This chain joins TRBV21-1 and TRBJ2-1; the D segment call TRBD2 is taken from the table without a DNA check. TRBV21-1 is tagged as a pseudogene. This CDR3 comprises 20 residues. The DNA of the CDR3 is TGTGCCAGCAGCAAAGTTCGGACTAGCGGGGGGCCGAGCTCCTACAATGAGCAGTTCTTC. Protein sequence: CASSKVRTSGGPSSYNEQFF.

The chain joins TRBV5-4 to TRBJ1-1; 8 positions match TRBD1. The CDR3 length is 14 residues. Germline V gene sequence: CDR1 SGHNT, CDR2 YYREEE (reference sequence). The trim removed 4 bases at V and 8 bases at J, leaving 10 bases unmatched. This CDR3 reads CASSAGQGTKEAFF. The CDR3 region has the DNA TGTGCCAGCAGCGCCGGACAGGGCACCAAAGAAGCTTTCTTT.

The rearrangement links TRBV28 to TRBJ1-5, with TRBD1 matching over 9 bases. The CDR3 runs 16 residues. The V gene end was trimmed by 6 bases and the J gene end by 3 bases; junction bases not matched to a gene: 9. Germline CDR1 and CDR2: MDHEN and SYDVKM. The CDR3 sequence is CASRPRTGVHNQPQHF. For the CDR3, the DNA is TGTGCCAGCAGACCCCGGACAGGGGTACACAATCAGCCCCAGCATTTT.